What follows are 5 T cell receptor beta chains derived from one specimen sequenced in a study of blood T cell repertoires in COVID-19. TCRdb keeps only in-frame clones here, not all; method: immunoSEQ multiplex PCR. Of some 250,000 clones listed, approximately 85% are singletons. The sequencing input was peripheral blood. These receptors all come from a woman aged 55-69 years with active or convalescent COVID-19.

V and J are TRBV7-3 and TRBJ2-5, with D tentatively TRBD2 (6 bases). Deletions cut 5 bases from V and 4 bases from J, with 11 bases between. Germline V gives CDR1 SGHTA, CDR2 FQGTGA. The CDR3 covers 13 residues. The CDR3 DNA is TGTGCCAGCAGCGCGGGACCGATAGAGACCCAGTACTTC. Translating it yields CASSAGPIETQYF.

The chain has TRBV12-3 or TRBV12-4 and TRBJ1-5; D may be TRBD1 (6 bases). With 4 bases removed from V and 4 bases from J, the gap between germline ends came to 8 bases. The CDR3 length is 13 residues. In DNA form, the CDR3 reads TGTGCCAGCAGTTCCGGACAGAATCAGCCCCAGCATTTT. It yields the protein CASSSGQNQPQHF.

A remark on this clone: A junction end diverges from the germline sequence, so it may reflect a read error. The rearrangement uses TRBV6-2 or TRBV6-3 and TRBJ1-6; D remains unclear. The CDR3 is made up of 14 amino acids. The germline gives CDR1 MNHEY, CDR2 SVGEGT. CDR3 sequence reads: CASSYGRDNSPLHF. For the CDR3, the DNA is TGTGCCAGCAGTTACGGTCGGGATAACTCACCCCTCCACTTT.

V usage is TRBV19 and J usage is TRBJ1-2; D may be TRBD1 (6 bases). CDR1 LNHDA and CDR2 SQIVND come from the germline V gene (reference sequence). The length of the CDR3 is 12 residues. V was trimmed by 5 bases and J by 4 bases, leaving 8 bases between them. The DNA of the CDR3 is TGTGCCAGTAGTGCCAGGGGCTATGGCTACACCTTC. Amino acid sequence: CASSARGYGYTF.

On this clone itself: A read error may account for a junction end that differs from germline. This chain connects TRBV2 to TRBJ2-1; D is possibly TRBD1 (6 bases). CDR3 length: 15 residues. Germline CDR1 is SNHLY and CDR2 is FYNNEI. For the CDR3, the DNA is TGTGTCAGCAGCGGAACAGGGTCCCCAACAAATGAGCAGTTCTTC. Translation gives CVSSGTGSPTNEQFF.